This TCR beta chain was observed in a study of blood T cell repertoires in COVID-19. Study information: There were acute and convalescent COVID-19 samples, and they came from the United States, Italy and Spain. PBMCs, B-cell-depleted T cells, or T cells provided the cDNA or gDNA that made up the material.

In the original workflow: Estimation of nucleated cell counts was performed using reference gene primer amplification. Data came from immunoSEQ multiplex PCR; TCRdb stores just in-frame clones and leaves some out. Clone size and the V and J calls come from that table; the DNA yielded D and trimming. The sample shows fewer than 85,000 clones, 87% of them seen only once. The CDR3 is made up of 15 amino acids. V gave up 0 bases and J gave up 2 bases, with 12 bases separating them. Germline loops: CDR1 SGDLS, CDR2 YYNGEE. This chain uses TRBV9 with TRBJ2-7; tentative D call: TRBD1 (6 bases). The sample consisted of peripheral blood. This TCR came from a man aged 45-60 years with active COVID-19. CDR3 bases: TGTGCCAGCAGCGTAGGTGGGACAAGCGCCTACGAGCAGTACTTC. Protein: CASSVGGTSAYEQYF.